What follows are 25 T cell receptor beta chains derived from one specimen sequenced in a study of blood T cell repertoires in COVID-19. Assay: immunoSEQ multiplex PCR; the TCRdb copy retains only in-frame clones and omits some. This table has 200,000 to 250,000 clones, roughly 89% appearing once. The sequenced sample was peripheral blood. The receptor set was obtained from a man aged 60-69 years who had recovered from COVID-19.

The chain has TRBV29-1 and TRBJ1-1; D unclear. The CDR3 loop spans 14 amino acids. With 8 bases removed from V and 1 base from J, the gap between germline ends came to 17 bases. Germline V gene data show CDR1 as SQVTM and CDR2 as ANQGSEA. CDR3 loop: CSSSGGEANTEAFF. Written as DNA, the CDR3 is TGCAGCTCCTCGGGCGGGGAAGCGAACACTGAAGCTTTCTTT.

This rearrangement joins TRBV5-6 to TRBJ1-3; 8 nucleotides align to TRBD1. Germline values: CDR1 SGHDT, CDR2 YYEEEE. This CDR3 has 15 amino acids. V was clipped by 0 bases and J by 1 base; unmatched bases: 0. The CDR3 loop reads CASSLGTGSGNTIYF. In DNA, the CDR3 is TGTGCCAGCAGCTTGGGGACAGGGTCTGGAAACACCATATATTTT.

This clone has more than one count but fewer than ten. The chain couples TRBV19 to TRBJ1-5; D not resolved. The V end lost 7 bases, the J end lost 0 bases, and 10 bases lay between the germline ends. Germline values: CDR1 LNHDA, CDR2 SQIVND (reference sequence). CDR3 size: 14 residues. The CDR3 spells CASTSGYSNQPQHF. Written as DNA, the CDR3 is TGTGCCAGTACCTCGGGGTATAGCAATCAGCCCCAGCATTTT.

The genes are TRBV19 and TRBJ2-7; 12 bases align to TRBD2. CDR1 and CDR2 from the germline V gene are LNHDA and SQIVND (reference sequence). This CDR3 has 16 amino acids. V lost 4 bases to trimming and J lost 2 bases; unmatched junction nucleotides: 6. The CDR3 loop is CASSSLAGGRAYEQYF. The CDR3 coding sequence is TGTGCCAGTAGTAGCCTAGCGGGGGGGCGGGCCTACGAGCAGTACTTC.

The chain carries TRBV30 and TRBJ2-1; TRBD2 matches at 12 bases. The V segment lost 2 bases and the J segment 15 bases; nucleotides outside the gene matches: 8. CDR3 length: 13 amino acids. Looked up from germline, CDR1 is GTSNPN and CDR2 is SVGIG (reference sequence). The CDR3 bases are TGTGCCTGGAGTCGGCTAGCGGGGGGGCCTCTGTTCTTC. Translating gives CAWSRLAGGPLFF.

The chain links TRBV7-3 to TRBJ2-1, with D possibly matching TRBD1 (5 bases). This CDR3 is 15 amino acids long. CDR1 and CDR2 from the germline V gene are SGHTA and FQGTGA. The V and J ends lost 5 bases and 5 bases respectively, with 16 bases between them. CDR3 in amino acids: CASSGAASDHNEQFF. CDR3 nucleotides: TGTGCCAGCAGCGGGGCAGCAAGCGACCACAATGAGCAGTTCTTC.

This chain links TRBV14 with TRBJ2-1; D not resolved. CDR3 length equals 14 residues. Per the germline V gene, CDR1 is SGHDN and CDR2 is FVKESK. V lost 3 bases and J lost 2, with 8 bases in between. CDR3 sequence (DNA): TGTGCCAGCAGCCACTACACTACCTACAATGAGCAGTTCTTC. This gives the protein CASSHYTTYNEQFF.

This chain links TRBV5-5 with TRBJ1-1; 8 bases line up with TRBD1. Germline CDR1 and CDR2: SGHKS and YYEKEE (reference sequence). The CDR3 loop spans 15 amino acids. The J segment lost 0 bases and the V segment lost 2 bases, leaving 3 bases of the junction unmatched. CDR3 in DNA: TGTGCCAGCAGCTTCCCAGGGGGCTTGAACACTGAAGCTTTCTTT. Translating gives CASSFPGGLNTEAFF. The full variable domain, in which reference TRBV5-5 and TRBJ1-1 provide the parts outside the CDR3, is DAGVTQSPTHLIKTRGQQVTLRCSPISGHKSVSWYQQVLGQGPQFIFQYYEKEERGRGNFPDRFSARQFPNYSSELNVNALLLGDSALYLCASSFPGGLNTEAFFGQGTRLTVV.

This chain links TRBV7-3 with TRBJ2-3; the match to TRBD2 covers 7 bases. The CDR3 loop spans 14 amino acids. With 2 bases clipped from V and 6 bases from J, the junction kept 5 bases outside the gene matches. CDR1 is SGHTA and CDR2 is FQGTGA in the germline V gene. The CDR3 protein is CASSLGGSRDTQYF. The CDR3 DNA reads TGTGCCAGCAGCTTAGGCGGGAGTAGGGATACGCAGTATTTT.

The CDR3 sequence is CASSPTSGAKYEQYF. The CDR3 coding sequence is TGTGCCAGCTCACCAACTAGCGGGGCGAAATACGAGCAGTACTTC. The chain joins TRBV18 to TRBJ2-7; 10 bases are a match to TRBD2. This CDR3 has 15 amino acids. Germline assignment: CDR1 KGHSH and CDR2 LQKENI. Germline trimming cut 2 bases from V and 4 bases from J; bases unmatched to any gene: 5.

V and J are TRBV6-2 or TRBV6-3 and TRBJ1-5; 9 bases are a match to TRBD1. The CDR3 consists of 17 residues. The V gene end was trimmed by 2 bases and the J gene end by 7 bases; junction bases not matched to a gene: 12. Germline CDR1 MNHEY, CDR2 SVGEGT. CDR3 loop: CASSYPGPRQGGQPQHF. The CDR3 nucleotides read TGTGCCAGCAGTTACCCCGGACCTCGACAGGGGGGGCAGCCCCAGCATTTT.

The rearrangement uses TRBV28 and TRBJ1-2, with 9 bases aligning to TRBD1. The CDR3 is made up of 14 amino acids. Trimming removed 3 bases from V and 5 bases from J; junction bases left unmatched: 4. CDR1 and CDR2 (germline): MDHEN, SYDVKM. The CDR3 is CASSLGQGRYGYTF. The CDR3 DNA sequence: TGTGCCAGCAGTTTGGGACAGGGACGGTATGGCTACACCTTC.

This rearrangement joins TRBV5-5 to TRBJ2-7; D ambiguous. Germline V gene sequence: CDR1 SGHKS, CDR2 YYEKEE (reference sequence). The CDR3 has 14 amino acids. V was trimmed by 1 base and J by 5 bases, leaving 13 bases between them. The CDR3 sequence is CASSLWLVKDEQYF. The DNA of the CDR3 is TGTGCCAGCAGCTTGTGGCTAGTTAAGGACGAGCAGTACTTC.

The chain has TRBV7-9 and TRBJ1-1; D call uncertain. Per the germline V gene, CDR1 is SEHNR and CDR2 is FQNEAQ (reference sequence). This CDR3 comprises 12 residues. V dropped 4 bases and J dropped 6 bases, with 9 bases sitting between them. CDR3 protein: CASSSRGAEAFF. The CDR3 nucleotides read TGTGCCAGCAGCTCACGCGGGGCTGAAGCTTTCTTT.

CDR3 coding DNA: TGTGCCAGCACCGACTTGAGCTCCTATAATTCACCCCTCCACTTT. This translates into CASTDLSSYNSPLHF. This sequence joins TRBV5-8 and TRBJ1-6; no firm D call. Germline CDR1 is SGHTS and CDR2 is YDEGEE. V dropped 6 bases and J dropped 0 bases, with 10 bases sitting between them. The CDR3 is 15 amino acids.

This clone was observed a handful of times. CDR3 in DNA: TGTGCCAGCAGTGAGGCGGGGGGCGTCAATACGCAGTATTTT. Amino acids: CASSEAGGVNTQYF. The chain is built from TRBV6-1 and TRBJ2-3; 8 bases line up with TRBD2. The germline gives CDR1 MNHNS, CDR2 SASEGT. V shed 3 bases, J shed 7 bases, and the junction held 6 bases outside the gene matches. The CDR3 has 14 residues.

This chain joins TRBV5-1 and TRBJ1-4; 9 positions agree with TRBD1. CDR1 is SGHRS and CDR2 is YFSETQ in the germline V gene. V was clipped by 0 bases and J by 4 bases; unmatched bases: 7. The CDR3 contains 17 residues. This CDR3 is CASSLATLTGGNEKLFF. The CDR3, as DNA: TGCGCCAGCAGCTTGGCTACCTTGACAGGGGGTAATGAAAAACTGTTTTTT.

The chain carries TRBV19 and TRBJ2-1; the match to TRBD2 covers 7 bases. J gave up 4 bases and V 5 bases, and 5 bases lay outside the gene matches. Germline CDR1 LNHDA, CDR2 SQIVND (reference sequence). The CDR3 is 14 residues long. The DNA of the CDR3 is TGTGCCAGTAGTTATTTAGCGGGTTACAATGAGCAGTTCTTC. Residues: CASSYLAGYNEQFF.

The V gene is TRBV6-2 or TRBV6-3, the J gene TRBJ1-1; 8 bases are shared with TRBD1. Trimming took 4 bases from V and 0 from J; bases not matched to a gene: 10. The length of the CDR3 is 17 residues. CDR1 is MNHEY and CDR2 is SVGEGT in the germline V gene. The CDR3 coding sequence is TGTGCCAGCAGTTCCCCCCGGACAGGGAGCATGAACACTGAAGCTTTCTTT. Amino acids: CASSSPRTGSMNTEAFF.

The rearrangement links TRBV7-6 to TRBJ2-6; D is undetermined. CDR3 length: 16 amino acids. Deletions cut 0 bases from V and 2 bases from J, with 8 bases between. Germline-derived CDR1 and CDR2 are SGHVS and FNYEAQ. CDR3 sequence reads: CASSLAQTTGANVLTF. The CDR3 DNA sequence: TGTGCCAGCAGCTTAGCACAGACGACTGGGGCCAACGTCCTGACTTTC. The whole variable domain, remainder taken from reference TRBV7-6 and TRBJ2-6, is GAGVSQSPRYKVTKRGQDVALRCDPISGHVSLYWYRQALGQGPEFLTYFNYEAQQDKSGLPNDRFSAERPEGSISTLTIQRTEQRDSAMYRCASSLAQTTGANVLTFGAGSRLTVL.

The chain uses TRBV6-5 and TRBJ1-1, with 7 bases lining up with TRBD1. The germline gives CDR1 MNHEY, CDR2 SVGAGI. CDR3 length equals 15 residues. V was clipped by 0 bases and J by 1 base; unmatched bases: 2. The CDR3 loop reads CASSYSRQGNTEAFF. The CDR3, as DNA: TGTGCCAGCAGTTACTCGAGACAGGGGAACACTGAAGCTTTCTTT.

Regarding this clone: Other DNA sequences within the sample encode an identical CDR3. The rearrangement joins TRBV30 to TRBJ1-3, with D unresolved. CDR3 length equals 12 residues. Trimming shortened V by 4 bases and J by 1 base, and 5 bases separated the two germline ends. CDR1 is GTSNPN and CDR2 is SVGIG in the germline V gene (reference sequence). CDR3 DNA sequence: TGTGCCTGGAAAGCGTCTGGAAACACCATATATTTT. This translates into CAWKASGNTIYF.

V and J are TRBV19 and TRBJ2-5; 11 nucleotides match TRBD1. Germline V gives CDR1 LNHDA, CDR2 SQIVND (reference sequence). This CDR3 has 15 amino acids. The trim removed 5 bases at V and 6 bases at J, leaving 8 bases unmatched. CDR3 bases: TGTGCCAGTAGTCGAGGGGGGACAGGGGGTCAGACCCAGTACTTC. Its translation is CASSRGGTGGQTQYF.

V is TRBV6-2 or TRBV6-3 and J is TRBJ2-7; possible D gene TRBD1, 6 bases. This CDR3 comprises 16 residues. Germline lookup yields CDR1 MNHEY and CDR2 SVGEGT. V was clipped by 0 bases and J by 0 bases, with 12 bases between them. This chain's CDR3 is CASSYSGAPPSYEQYF. As DNA, the CDR3 is TGTGCCAGCAGTTACTCGGGGGCCCCTCCCTCCTACGAGCAGTACTTC.

V usage is TRBV6-5 and J usage is TRBJ1-6, with D possibly TRBD1 on 6 matching bases. This CDR3 comprises 14 residues. CDR1 and CDR2 from the germline V gene are MNHEY and SVGAGI. The CDR3 reads CCSGGLTYNSPLHF. DNA of the CDR3: TGTTGCTCGGGGGGGCTAACCTATAATTCACCCCTCCACTTT.